Listed below are T cell receptor beta chains from one sample, sequenced in a study of early T cells in non-severe SARS-CoV-2 infection. MiXCR, run by TCRdb on the 5' RACE reads, gives a single entry per CDR3 protein. The sample yields 55,000 to 75,000 distinct CDR3 sequences, 10% to 15% seen once. Input material: whole blood. The source is an adult who was a healthcare worker with PCR-confirmed SARS-CoV-2 infection or an uninfected control (not recorded which). The CDR3 runs from the conserved cysteine through the conserved F or W. Fields, in order: clone size, J gene, V gene, CDR3 protein. The size entry is marked missing in some rows and otherwise reads once, few, many or a size class.

.	TRBJ1-5	TRBV20-1	CSAGSGMRNQPLHF
many	TRBJ2-1	TRBV11-3	CASSLGARNNEQFF
many	TRBJ2-1	TRBV3-1	CASSPYQRPTNEQFF
.	TRBJ2-5	TRBV6-6	CASSYGVARLQETQYF
many	TRBJ2-7	TRBV16	CASSQYGTGAFYEQYF
many	TRBJ1-5	TRBV6-5	CASAYGGDQPQHF
many	TRBJ2-3	TRBV7-2	CASSERGAGRSDTQYF
many	TRBJ2-7	TRBV5-1	CASSLASTGRSYEQYF
many	TRBJ2-7	TRBV27	CASSQWLGTSGVLPTYEQYF
.	TRBJ2-3	TRBV5-1	CASSLDGQGAGTQYF
many	TRBJ1-5	TRBV28	CASRTPNQPQHF
many	TRBJ2-3	TRBV6-1	CASRLGLVTDTQYF
many	TRBJ2-3	TRBV10-1	CASSLAGTSTDTQYF
many	TRBJ2-1	TRBV12-3/TRBV12-4	CASTYLLAGYNEQFF
few	TRBJ1-1	TRBV10-3	CAIRDTGRVGTEAFF
many	TRBJ2-5	TRBV6-6	CASSYGDSRETQYF
many	TRBJ2-2	TRBV30	CAWKKGNTGELFF
many	TRBJ2-2	TRBV12-3/TRBV12-4	CASSRRGYTGELFF
.	TRBJ2-7	TRBV28	CASRTSYEQYF
many	TRBJ2-7	TRBV6-5	CASSYYRGYEQYF
.	TRBJ2-2	TRBV5-5	CASSLSPRELFF
few	TRBJ2-6	TRBV28	CASSPLTGDGANVLTF
many	TRBJ2-1	TRBV19	CASSIGQGSYNEQFF
few	TRBJ2-1	TRBV6-6	CASSTGGSRNEQFF
many	TRBJ2-3	TRBV2	CASSRRITSTDTQYF
many	TRBJ2-3	TRBV11-3	CASSPGQGTDTQYF
many	TRBJ2-7	TRBV5-4	CASSSGTSGRRSLEQYF
.	TRBJ2-5	TRBV5-1	CASSLEVGPPGETQYF
.	TRBJ1-2	TRBV5-6	CASSLRQGSYGYTF
many	TRBJ1-2	TRBV9	CASSAQGQPYGYTF
.	TRBJ1-2	TRBV28	CASTGQGYGYTF
few	TRBJ1-4	TRBV5-1	CASSPWTANEKLFF
.	TRBJ2-2	TRBV29-1	CSVSTNTGELFF
many	TRBJ2-1	TRBV12-3/TRBV12-4	CASTPSTYNEQFF
.	TRBJ1-5	TRBV30	CAWSSGNRAQPQHF
few	TRBJ2-7	TRBV7-9	CASSPQGINEQYF
.	TRBJ2-7	TRBV20-1	CSARGGRDRLTYEQYF
many	TRBJ2-7	TRBV21-1	CASSKGSGLYEQYF
many	TRBJ2-1	TRBV9	CASSVMGQGDYNEQFF
.	TRBJ2-7	TRBV20-1	CSATLQGGEQYF
.	TRBJ2-7	TRBV20-1	CSARLLAGFSYEQYF
many	TRBJ2-1	TRBV29-1	CSVKKGDNEQFF
few	TRBJ2-5	TRBV2	CASRRYQETQYF
many	TRBJ1-2	TRBV20-1	CSATIRQGANYGYTF
many	TRBJ2-7	TRBV27	CASSGVGAAYEQYF
many	TRBJ2-3	TRBV29-1	CSVGEAQALGTDTQYF
many	TRBJ2-1	TRBV7-9	CASSPRDGKNNEQFF
many	TRBJ2-1	TRBV7-2	CASSRPYNEQFF
many	TRBJ2-3	TRBV29-1	CSVEDQGWRGDTQYF
few	TRBJ2-3	TRBV7-8	CASSPPRPDTQYF
few	TRBJ2-2	TRBV9	CASSADTGELFF
few	TRBJ2-5	TRBV7-7	CASSPGTSGGETQYF
.	TRBJ2-1	TRBV5-1	CASSPSPYNEQFF
.	TRBJ1-2	TRBV6-5	CASSPYLSGDYGYTF